This T cell receptor (beta chain) emerged from a study of T-cell memory formation after mild COVID-19. With 0 bases removed from V and 7 bases from J, the gap between germline ends came to 7 bases. Per the germline V gene, CDR1 is MGHRA and CDR2 is YSYEKL. This CDR3 has 14 residues. 5'RACE, which relied on constant-segment primers, yielded TCR alpha and TCR beta cDNA libraries carrying sample barcodes and UMIs. One entry per CDR3 protein results from TCRdb running MiXCR on the 5' RACE reads. The sample lists roughly 110,000 distinct CDR3 sequences, 22% occurring once. General observations from the study: Among contracting clones, CD4+ were mainly CM/EM and CD8+ enriched in EMRA. Still unconfirmed is whether the second-wave clones peaking on day 37 recognized SARS-CoV-2.

This clonotype was picked up a small number of times. Its cognate antigen is unknown. This clonotype originated in a man aged 18 to 35 who had mild COVID-19 (a few samples of this study predate the infection). Cell type and time point are not known. Source material: PBMCs or a T cell subset sorted from them (not recorded which). The chain is built from TRBV4-1 and TRBJ1-6; no clear D. The CDR3 reads CASSQESVNSPLHF. The CDR3 DNA reads as TGCGCCAGCAGCCAAGAGTCGGTGAATTCACCCCTCCACTTT.